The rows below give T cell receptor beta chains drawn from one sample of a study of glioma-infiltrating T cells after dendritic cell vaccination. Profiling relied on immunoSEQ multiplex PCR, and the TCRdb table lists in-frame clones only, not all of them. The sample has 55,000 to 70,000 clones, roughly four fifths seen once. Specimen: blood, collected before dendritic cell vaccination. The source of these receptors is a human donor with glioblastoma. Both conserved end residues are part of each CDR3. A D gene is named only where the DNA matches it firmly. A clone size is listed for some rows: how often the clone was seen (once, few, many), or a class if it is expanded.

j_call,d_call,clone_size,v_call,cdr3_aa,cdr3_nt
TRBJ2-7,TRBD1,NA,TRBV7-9,CASSIGQGGREQYF,TGTGCCAGCAGCATAGGACAGGGAGGTCGCGAGCAGTACTTC
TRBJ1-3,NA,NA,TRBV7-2,CASSTGQPGNTIYF,TGTGCCAGCAGCACCGGACAGCCTGGAAACACCATATATTTT
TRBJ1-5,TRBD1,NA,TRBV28,CASSLFSTGGGQPQHF,TGTGCCAGCAGTTTATTCTCGACAGGGGGCGGTCAGCCCCAGCATTTT
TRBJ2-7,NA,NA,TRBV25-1,CASSEPGTYEQYF,TGTGCCAGCAGTGAACCGGGGACCTACGAGCAGTACTTC
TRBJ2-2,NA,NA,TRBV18,CASSPGANTGELFF,TGTGCCAGCTCACCAGGGGCCAACACCGGGGAGCTGTTTTTT
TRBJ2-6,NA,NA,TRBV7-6,CASSLGGEGVTFSGANVLTF,TGTGCCAGCAGCTTAGGAGGGGAGGGGGTGACGTTCTCTGGGGCCAACGTCCTGACTTTC
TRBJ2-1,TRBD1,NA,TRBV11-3,CASSLRTGGGVNEQFF,TGTGCCAGCAGCTTAAGGACAGGGGGGGGAGTCAATGAGCAGTTCTTC
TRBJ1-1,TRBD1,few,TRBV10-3,CAVSTGANTEAFF,TGTGCCGTCTCGACAGGGGCGAACACTGAAGCTTTCTTT
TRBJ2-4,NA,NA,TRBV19,CASRFGQSENIQYF,TGTGCCAGTAGGTTTGGACAGAGCGAAAACATTCAGTACTTC
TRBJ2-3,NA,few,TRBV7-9,CASSLASNRDTQYF,TGTGCCAGCAGCTTAGCGTCCAACAGAGATACGCAGTATTTT
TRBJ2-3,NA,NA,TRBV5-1,CASSLGSQGLADTQYF,TGCGCCAGCAGCTTGGGGTCCCAGGGACTGGCAGATACGCAGTATTTT